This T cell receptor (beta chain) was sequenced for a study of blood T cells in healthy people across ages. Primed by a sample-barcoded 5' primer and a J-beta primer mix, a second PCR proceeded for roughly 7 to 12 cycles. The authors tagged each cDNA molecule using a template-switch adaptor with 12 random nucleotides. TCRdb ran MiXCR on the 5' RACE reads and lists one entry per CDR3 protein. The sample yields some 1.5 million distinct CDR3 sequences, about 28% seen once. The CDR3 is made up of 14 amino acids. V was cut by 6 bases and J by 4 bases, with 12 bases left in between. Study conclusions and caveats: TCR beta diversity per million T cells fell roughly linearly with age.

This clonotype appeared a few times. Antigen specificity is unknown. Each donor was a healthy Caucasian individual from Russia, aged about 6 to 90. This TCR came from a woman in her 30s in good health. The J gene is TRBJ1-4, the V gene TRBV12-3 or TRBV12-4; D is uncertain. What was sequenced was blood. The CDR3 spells CASSHGRGNEKLFF. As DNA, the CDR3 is TGTGCCAGCAGCCATGGGCGGGGTAATGAAAAACTGTTTTTT.